This T cell receptor (beta chain) came from a study of T cell changes during pregnancy in multiple sclerosis. Method: immunoSEQ multiplex PCR; TCRdb's copy keeps in-frame clones and lacks some. The sample lists more than 80,000 clones; approximately 90% were seen once. V shed 1 base, J shed 3 bases, and the junction held 3 bases outside the gene matches. Germline values: CDR1 LNHDA, CDR2 SQIVND (reference sequence). This CDR3 spans 15 amino acids. This specimen consisted of PBMCs, obtained in the first trimester of pregnancy. This clonotype was sampled from a female donor in good health, serving as a control in a pregnancy study. Some clones in this sample may be carry-over from other donors' samples. This chain joins TRBV19 and TRBJ1-5; the match to TRBD1 covers 7 bases. CDR3 region: CASSIGTGVNQPQHF. In nucleotides, the CDR3 is TGTGCCAGTAGTATAGGCACAGGGGTCAATCAGCCCCAGCATTTT.